The T cell receptor beta chain described here comes from a study of blood T cell repertoires in COVID-19. About the study: The United States, Italy and Spain provided the acute and convalescent COVID-19 samples.

This clone has just one count. The CDR3 is 15 amino acids. Between the trimmed V and J ends, which lost 3 bases and 2 bases, there was a span of 11 bases. CDR1 is KGHSH, CDR2 LQKENI, per germline. Per the authors' pipeline: Amplified reference gene primers provided the basis for estimating nucleated cell counts. Sequencing used immunoSEQ multiplex PCR; TCRdb keeps in-frame clones, though not all of them. Clone size and the V and J calls come from that table; the DNA yielded D and trimming. The data hold about 190,000 clones, with around four fifths observed a single time. This clonotype was obtained from a man aged 30 to 39 with active or convalescent COVID-19. Sequenced input: peripheral blood. V and J are TRBV18 and TRBJ2-1; unclear D gene. CDR3 DNA: TGTGCCAGCTCACCTAGAACTTCCACCTACAATGAGCAGTTCTTC. Translation: CASSPRTSTYNEQFF.